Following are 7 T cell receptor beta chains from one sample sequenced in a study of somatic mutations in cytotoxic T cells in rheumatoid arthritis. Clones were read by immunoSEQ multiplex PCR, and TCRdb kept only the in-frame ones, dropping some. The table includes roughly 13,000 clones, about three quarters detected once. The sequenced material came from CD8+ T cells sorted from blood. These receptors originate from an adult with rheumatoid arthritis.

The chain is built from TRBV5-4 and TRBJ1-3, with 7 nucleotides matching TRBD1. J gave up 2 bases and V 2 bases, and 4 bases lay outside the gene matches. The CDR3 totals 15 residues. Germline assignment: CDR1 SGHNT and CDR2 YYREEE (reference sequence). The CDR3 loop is CASSFRGQAGNTIYF. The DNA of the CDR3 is TGTGCCAGCAGCTTTAGGGGGCAAGCTGGAAACACCATATATTTT.

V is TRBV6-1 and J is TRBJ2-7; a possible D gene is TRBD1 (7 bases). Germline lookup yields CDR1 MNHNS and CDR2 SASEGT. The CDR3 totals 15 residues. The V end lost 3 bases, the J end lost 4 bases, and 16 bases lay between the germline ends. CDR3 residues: CASSEEEGAGYEQYV. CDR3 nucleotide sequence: TGTGCCAGCAGTGAGGAGGAGGGGGCGGGGTACGAGCAGTACGTC.

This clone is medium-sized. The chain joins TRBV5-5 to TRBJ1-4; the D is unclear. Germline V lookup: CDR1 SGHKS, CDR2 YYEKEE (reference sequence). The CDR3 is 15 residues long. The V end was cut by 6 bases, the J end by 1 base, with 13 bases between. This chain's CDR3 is CASTSEGETNEKLFF. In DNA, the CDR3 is TGTGCCAGCACCTCTGAGGGAGAAACTAATGAAAAACTGTTTTTT.

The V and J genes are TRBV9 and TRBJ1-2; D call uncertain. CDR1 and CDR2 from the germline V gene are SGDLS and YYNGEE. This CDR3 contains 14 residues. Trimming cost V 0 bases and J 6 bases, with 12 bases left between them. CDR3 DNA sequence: TGTGCCAGCAGCGTAGGTTCATATCAAGATGGCTACACCTTC. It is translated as CASSVGSYQDGYTF.

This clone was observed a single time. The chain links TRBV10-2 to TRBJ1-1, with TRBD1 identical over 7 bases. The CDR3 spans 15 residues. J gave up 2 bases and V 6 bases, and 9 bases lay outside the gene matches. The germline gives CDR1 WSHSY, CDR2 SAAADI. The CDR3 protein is CASSTQGQRNTEAFF. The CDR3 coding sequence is TGCGCCAGCAGCACCCAGGGACAGAGAAACACTGAAGCTTTCTTT.

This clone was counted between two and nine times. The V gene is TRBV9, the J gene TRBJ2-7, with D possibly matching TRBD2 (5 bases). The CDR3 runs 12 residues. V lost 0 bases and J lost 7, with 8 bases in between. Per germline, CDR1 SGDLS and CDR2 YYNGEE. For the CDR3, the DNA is TGTGCCAGCAGCGTAGATCGGGGAGAGCAGTACTTC. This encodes CASSVDRGEQYF.

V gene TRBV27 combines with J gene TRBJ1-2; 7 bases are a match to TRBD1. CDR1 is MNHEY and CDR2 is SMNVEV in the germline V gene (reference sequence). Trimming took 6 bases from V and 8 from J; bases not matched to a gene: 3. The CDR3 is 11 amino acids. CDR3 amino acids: CASSPGQGYTF. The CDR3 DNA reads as TGTGCCAGCAGCCCGGGACAGGGCTACACCTTC.